Sequencing of this T cell receptor beta chain was carried out in a study of cytomegalovirus exposure and HLA in healthy donors. The CDR3 runs 15 residues. Deletions cut 3 bases from V and 1 base from J, with 10 bases between. Per germline, CDR1 LNHNV and CDR2 YYDKDF (reference sequence). Comment on this clone: What it recognizes is unknown.

PCR involved 60 Vbeta and 13 Jbeta primers. Profiled with immunoSEQ multiplex PCR; TCRdb holds only in-frame clones, not every one. In the table there are approximately 130,000 clones, around 85% of which are singletons. Study findings and constraints: Only CMV serostatus was available as immune exposure information. For presence/absence analyses, sequencing depth was assumed to be roughly uniform across donors. A missense variant in DCLRE1C was later tied to TCR beta V- and J-gene trimming.

This TCR came from a woman aged 25 to 39 in good health and CMV-seropositive. The sample consisted of PBMCs. V is TRBV15 and J is TRBJ1-5, with D possibly matching TRBD1 (5 bases). CDR3 bases: TGTGCCACCAGCAGCCAGGGTGGGAGCAATCAGCCCCAGCATTTT. Translated: CATSSQGGSNQPQHF.